The 13 T cell receptor beta chains presented below share a single source sample, sequenced in a study of T-cell reconstitution after alpha-beta-depleted transplantation in children. Unique molecular identifiers were used to barcode this TCRbeta library. TCRdb independently ran MiXCR on the PCR reads; one entry per CDR3 protein. Altogether about 400,000 distinct CDR3 sequences are present, roughly 20% being singletons, with the ten largest covering 3.5% to 4%. The sample consisted of PBMCs from the stem cell graft donor, taken from the stem cell graft. Every receptor here comes from a human donor who donated a stem cell graft to a child with acute myeloid leukemia.

The rearrangement uses TRBV7-9 and TRBJ2-1; no clear D. This CDR3 has 8 residues. V was trimmed by 5 bases and J by 12 bases, leaving 2 bases between them. Per the germline V gene, CDR1 is SEHNR and CDR2 is FQNEAQ (reference sequence). CDR3 sequence: CASSPQFF. CDR3 sequence (DNA): TGTGCCAGCAGCCCGCAGTTCTTC.

This chain connects TRBV11-2 to TRBJ2-7; TRBD2 matches at 7 bases. Germline loops: CDR1 SGHAT, CDR2 FQNNGV. The CDR3 consists of 15 residues. Trimming took 6 bases from V and 0 from J; bases not matched to a gene: 8. The CDR3 spells CASRTSGASSYEQYF. The CDR3 nucleotides are TGTGCCAGCAGGACCAGCGGGGCAAGCTCCTACGAGCAGTACTTC.

This clonotype came up a few times. The chain has TRBV2 and TRBJ1-2; 8 positions agree with TRBD1. The V segment lost 7 bases and the J segment 8 bases; nucleotides outside the gene matches: 9. CDR1 is SNHLY, CDR2 FYNNEI, per germline. The CDR3 length is 13 residues. The CDR3 DNA reads as TGTGCCAGCAACCCCAGAGACAGGGGAGGCTACACCTTC. It yields the protein CASNPRDRGGYTF.

This clonotype was counted a single time. The rearrangement uses TRBV6-6 and TRBJ2-3, with D unresolved. Per germline, CDR1 MNHNY and CDR2 SVGAGI (reference sequence). CDR3 length equals 13 residues. Trimming stripped 6 bases from V and 4 bases from J, with 11 bases between. The DNA for the CDR3 is TGTGCCAGCAGCCACGACTCCCCAGATACGCAGTATTTT. Residues: CASSHDSPDTQYF.

The chain carries TRBV12-3 or TRBV12-4 and TRBJ1-5, with D possibly matching TRBD1 (5 bases). With 1 base removed from V and 2 bases from J, the gap between germline ends came to 12 bases. The CDR3 length is 16 residues. The DNA of the CDR3 is TGTGCCAGCAGTTTAGAGCCGCAGGGTGGCAATCAGCCCCAGCATTTT. Protein sequence: CASSLEPQGGNQPQHF.

The chain uses TRBV20-1 and TRBJ2-1, with 11 bases matching TRBD2. V was clipped by 0 bases and J by 1 base; unmatched bases: 2. The germline gives CDR1 DFQATT, CDR2 SNEGSKA (reference sequence). The CDR3 consists of 16 residues. The CDR3 nucleotides are TGCAGTGCTAGAGAGACTAGCGGGGATTCCTACAATGAGCAGTTCTTC. This sequence encodes CSARETSGDSYNEQFF.

The V gene is TRBV5-1, the J gene TRBJ2-4; tentatively, D is TRBD1 (6 bases). The CDR3 covers 16 residues. The ends were cut back, 0 bases at V and 3 bases at J, with 13 bases in the middle. Germline assignment: CDR1 SGHRS and CDR2 YFSETQ. The chain's CDR3 is CASSLAYQGSKNIQYF. Here the CDR3 DNA reads TGCGCCAGCAGCTTGGCCTATCAGGGGAGCAAAAACATTCAGTACTTC.

The V call is TRBV5-1, the J call TRBJ1-1; 8 bases are a match to TRBD1. The V gene's germline CDR1 is SGHRS and CDR2 YFSETQ. CDR3 length equals 15 residues. V dropped 4 bases and J dropped 0; count of bases not matched to a gene: 5. CDR3 sequence reads: CASSLGQGVNTEAFF. In nucleotides, the CDR3 is TGCGCCAGCAGCCTAGGACAGGGAGTGAACACTGAAGCTTTCTTT.

This chain uses TRBV4-1 with TRBJ2-7; 7 positions agree with TRBD2. The germline gives CDR1 MGHRA, CDR2 YSYEKL. The CDR3 spans 17 residues. Unmatched junction bases numbered 12, after V lost 1 base and J lost 3 bases. CDR3 amino acids: CASSQVVLGVAGYEQYF. As DNA, the CDR3 is TGCGCCAGCAGCCAAGTGGTCCTCGGGGTAGCGGGCTACGAGCAGTACTTC.

This sequence joins TRBV7-9 and TRBJ2-2; possibly TRBD1 or TRBD2 for D (5 bases each). Per the germline V gene, CDR1 is SEHNR and CDR2 is FQNEAQ (reference sequence). This CDR3 is 12 amino acids long. V lost 6 bases and J 7 bases, leaving 9 bases between the germline ends. The CDR3 loop reads CASRGRGGELFF. The CDR3 nucleotides read TGTGCCAGCAGGGGACGAGGCGGGGAGCTGTTTTTT.

This clonotype was seen only a few times. V gene TRBV5-1 combines with J gene TRBJ1-4; unclear D gene. CDR1 SGHRS and CDR2 YFSETQ come from the germline V gene. V lost 1 base, J lost 0 bases, and 4 bases lay in between. There are 14 residues in the CDR3. This CDR3 is CASSLTATNEKLFF. The CDR3 DNA reads as TGCGCCAGCAGCTTGACGGCAACTAATGAAAAACTGTTTTTT.

This clonotype was detected only a few times. This chain joins TRBV25-1 and TRBJ2-7; no reliable D call. Trimming removed 3 bases from V and 3 bases from J, with 9 bases in between. Germline CDR1 MGHDK, CDR2 SYGVNS. This CDR3 has 13 residues. In DNA form, the CDR3 reads TGTGCCAGCAGTGAGGCCAGGTACTACGAGCAGTACTTC. Protein product: CASSEARYYEQYF.

The gene calls are TRBV4-3 and TRBJ1-3; D remains ambiguous. The CDR3 is 15 residues long. Trimming left V 0 bases short and J 1 base short, with 7 bases between. Germline V CDR1 and CDR2: LGHNA, YSLEER. CDR3 region: CASSQERMSGNTIYF. The CDR3 region has the DNA TGCGCCAGCAGCCAAGAGCGAATGTCTGGAAACACCATATATTTT.